This T cell receptor (beta chain) came from a study of blood T cell repertoires in COVID-19. Study-wide context: Nucleic acid was either cDNA or gDNA, and it came from T cells, B-cell-depleted T cells, or PBMCs.

Sequencing used immunoSEQ multiplex PCR; TCRdb keeps in-frame clones, though not all of them. The repertoire includes 300,000 or so clones, approximately 84% of them detected once, and more than 9% sits in the top ten. The V end lost 4 bases, the J end lost 3 bases, and 23 bases lay between the germline ends. The CDR3 spans 18 residues. Per germline, CDR1 KGHDR and CDR2 SFDVKD. V and J are TRBV24-1 and TRBJ1-2; D might be TRBD1 (5 bases). The clonotype originates from a woman between 18 and 29 years old who had recovered from COVID-19. Sequences were obtained from PBMCs or T cells enriched from blood (not recorded which). DNA for the CDR3: TGTGCCACCAGTGACGCAAAAGCCTTGGCGGGGGAATACTATGGCTACACCTTC. Its protein is CATSDAKALAGEYYGYTF.